The sequence of this T cell receptor beta chain was determined in a study of shared clonotypes between healthy human individuals (dated by TCRdb to between 2020 and 2021). About the full investigation: The cohort included three men and a couple of women between 18 and 49 years of age. For each donor, CD4 naive and CD4 memory were each given three plates, CD8 naive was given two plates, and CD8 memory was given one plate. Blood TCR repertoires of roughly five healthy adults were deeply sequenced to estimate repertoire size and the extent of clonotype sharing between individuals. Libraries were prepared and TCR repertoires were sequenced by different laboratories using diverse techniques, in order to increase sequencing depth and limit assay-specific biases. Each donor's leukapheresis produced roughly between roughly 0.85 and 10 billion PBMCs.

Using the deep immunoSEQ assay, TCR CDR3 regions were amplified from genomic DNA by multiplex PCR. Extracted genomic DNA from each cell subset was distributed evenly across all wells of several immunoSEQ 96-well plates, and each plate was treated as a replicate. Each replicate PCR for sorted subsets received around 200 ng genomic DNA, equal to about 30,000 T cell genomes. Purified libraries were quantified with a Qubit 3.0 fluorometer, sized on a Bioanalyzer 2100, and re-quantified with the KAPA Library Quantification kit. Every immunoSEQ 96-well plate was sequenced on a dedicated single-read 150-cycle Illumina NextSeq 550 flow cell. For the original study's pipeline: Because the immunoSEQ output held only junctional sequences and lacked quality scores, the filtering could not match the filtering applied to full-length reads. Sequences were annotated with PyIR, a Python wrapper for IgBLAST v1.9, using IMGT germline references to assign V/J genes and CDR3. Reads were filtered out if the reads had weak V/J assignments (E-value above 1e-6), no CDR3, stop codons, out-of-frame junctions, or ambiguous translated residues. V3J clonotypes were defined as sequences sharing the same inferred V gene, J gene, and CDR3 amino acid sequence. Percentage overlap between repertoires was calculated by dividing the number of shared unique clonotypes by the size of the smaller repertoire. RTK rarefaction, the Chao1 estimator, and Recon v2.1 estimates of unobserved clonotypes were used to assess repertoire richness. OLGA was used to compute generation probabilities for all TCRbeta clonotypes that the gDNA method yielded from a handful of donors. TCRdb obtained this table from immuneACCESS and retained in-frame rearrangements with V and J assigned. These tables miss some clones; where compared with another copy, unresolved V genes account for less than half of the shortfall, and the remainder is unexplained. That table furnishes V, J and clone size, whereas the DNA furnished D and trimming. The sample table contains about 690,000 clones; only one count was recorded for about 90% of them. The biggest ten clones account for more than 30% of the sample.

Broader findings and caveats from the paper: Rarefaction of sorted-subset datasets indicated incomplete sequencing despite the large sequencing depth. Sampling was limited to blood, and TCR repertoires in tissue likely differ from TCR repertoires in blood. Clonotypes shared by all four sorted-subset donors showed higher generation probabilities than non-shared clonotypes. Naive subsets generally had larger estimated clonotype richness than memory subsets. Across four donors, approximately 5% of naive CD4, roughly 3.5% of naive CD8, roughly 2.2% of memory CD4, and roughly 0.41% of memory CD8 clonotypes were shared. Because the study included a small number of donors, the genetic and exposure-history diversity represented was limited. Pairwise subsampling led to the expectation that sequencing depth would affect the degree of clonotype sharing among donors.

Comment on this clone: Which antigen it targets is not known. No qualities accompany the bases; no much larger clone lies one base away.

Donors were healthy HIV-negative adults with no recently reported acute infections or vaccinations. Every donor was a Caucasian adult residing in Nashville, Tennessee, USA. CD8 memory samples were composed of magnetically selected CD45RO+ cells combined with CCR7-negative CD45RA+ effector memory (TemRA) cells. Blood was collected by leukapheresis, and PBMCs were isolated by Ficoll-Histopaque density gradient centrifugation and then cryopreserved in liquid nitrogen vapor phase. Analytical flow cytometry was used to check the purity and quantity of each magnetically sorted T cell population. From each sorted fraction, genomic DNA was isolated and quantified by UV absorbance on a Nanodrop 2000c. Sequencing input: memory CD8+ T cells from PBMCs. In the paper's terms, the cell subset or site label means: CD45RO+ cells pooled with CCR7-negative TemRA cells. The clonotype was recovered from a man younger than 35 in good health. Some clones in this sample may be carry-over from other donors' samples.

This receptor carries the CDR3 CASSPRDRARETQYF. The sequenced DNA is TGTGCCAGCAGTCCCCGGGACAGGGCTAGGGAGACCCAGTACTTC. The V and J segments used are TRBV28 and TRBJ2-5; TRBD1 lines up with 9 middle nucleotides. CDR1 is given as MDHEN and CDR2 as SYDVKM, both from the germline V gene. At the junction V is shortened by 5 bases and J by 5 bases; bases outside the gene matches: 9. Reading from cysteine to phenylalanine, the CDR3 counts 15 amino acids. Of all the DNA, just the CDR3 is kept, 45 bases in frame from base 1.